These 21 T cell receptor beta chains were all obtained from the same sample, sequenced in a study of T cell repertoires in cytomegalovirus infection. TCRdb re-called the reads with MiXCR, one entry per CDR3 protein. Here the sample spans about half a million distinct CDR3 sequences, 30% to 40% being singletons. These receptors have no identified antigens. Here the sequenced sample was cultured PBMCs, taken from culture after CMV antigen stimulation. The receptors derive from a human donor in good health (CMV status not recorded). Some clones in this sample may be carry-over from other donors' samples.

Points on this clonotype: One end of the junction does not line up with germline, which may come from a read error. The rearrangement links TRBV5-3 to TRBJ1-4, with no clear D. TRBV5-3 is known as an ORF, though its function is uncertain. The CDR3 length is 18 residues. CDR3 DNA: TGTGCCAGCAGCTTGGCGGGCCTCCAGTTGGGTACTAATGAAAAACTGTTTTTT. This sequence encodes CASSLAGLQLGTNEKLFF.

On this clonotype: This may come from a read error, since a much larger clone is one base off. This chain's CDR3 is CASSLSAGANVQTF. The DNA for the CDR3 is TGTGCCAGCAGCTTATCGGCCGGGGCCAACGTCCAGACTTTC. The V gene is TRBV7-9, the J gene TRBJ2-6, with D perhaps assigned TRBD1 or TRBD2 (5 bases each). This CDR3 comprises 14 residues. The germline V gene encodes CDR1 SEHNR and CDR2 FQNEAQ (reference sequence).

This sequence joins TRBV4-3 and TRBJ1-4; D not certain. Germline V gene sequence: CDR1 LGHNA, CDR2 YSLEER. This CDR3 has 16 residues. Trimming pared 3 bases from V and 3 bases from J, leaving 14 bases between. As DNA, the CDR3 is TGCGCCAGCAGCCAGAACCCAGTGCGTTCTAATGAAAAACTGTTTTTT. It specifies CASSQNPVRSNEKLFF.

This clonotype was observed a handful of times. The genes are TRBV5-6 and TRBJ2-5, with TRBD2 identical over 10 bases. Germline V gives CDR1 SGHDT, CDR2 YYEEEE. The CDR3 totals 14 residues. V dropped 3 bases and J dropped 3; count of bases not matched to a gene: 2. CDR3 sequence (DNA): TGTGCCAGCAGCTCCCTAGCGGGAGAAGAGACCCAGTACTTC. Its protein product is CASSSLAGEETQYF.

This sequence joins TRBV29-1 and TRBJ1-2; D remains ambiguous. The CDR3 covers 13 residues. The germline CDR1 and CDR2 sequences are SQVTM and ANQGSEA. V was cut by 0 bases and J by 11 bases, with 16 bases left in between. The CDR3 spells CSVEDRMGKGYTF. DNA for the CDR3: TGCAGCGTTGAAGATCGAATGGGGAAAGGGTACACCTTC.

This clonotype was recorded a few times. CDR3 sequence: CASSLYSGNTGELFF. In nucleotides, the CDR3 is TGTGCCAGCAGCTTATACAGCGGAAACACCGGGGAGCTGTTTTTT. This chain links TRBV7-3 with TRBJ2-2; a weak D match, TRBD2 (5 bases). This CDR3 spans 15 amino acids. The V gene's germline CDR1 is SGHTA and CDR2 FQGTGA. V shed 2 bases and J shed 2 bases, with 9 bases lying between them.

Only a few counts were recorded for this clonotype. The J gene is TRBJ2-3, the V gene TRBV6-1; 10 bases line up with TRBD1. This CDR3 spans 17 amino acids. The V segment lost 5 bases and the J segment 4 bases; nucleotides outside the gene matches: 12. CDR1 and CDR2 from the germline V gene are MNHNS and SASEGT. CDR3 DNA: TGTGCCAGCAGTTACATTCCGTTGGACAGGGGGGCAGATACGCAGTATTTT. Its translation: CASSYIPLDRGADTQYF.

This clonotype turned up a few times. The rearrangement joins TRBV5-1 to TRBJ2-1; TRBD2 agrees at 9 bases. V lost 4 bases, J lost 1 base, and 12 bases stayed unmatched. The germline CDR1 and CDR2 sequences are SGHRS and YFSETQ. CDR3 length: 18 amino acids. The CDR3 sequence: CASSLRLPSGVSYNEQFF. The CDR3, as DNA: TGCGCCAGCAGCCTACGACTCCCTAGCGGGGTATCCTACAATGAGCAGTTCTTC. Full variable domain (outside the CDR3, taken from reference TRBV5-1 and TRBJ2-1): KAGVTQTPRYLIKTRGQQVTLSCSPISGHRSVSWYQQTPGQGLQFLFEYFSETQRNKGNFPGRFSGRQFSNSRSEMNVSTLELGDSALYLCASSLRLPSGVSYNEQFFGPGTRLTVL.

This clonotype was seen a handful of times. The CDR3 bases are TGTGCCAGCACCGGAGACTACGAGCAGTACTTC. Amino acids: CASTGDYEQYF. The chain joins TRBV7-2 to TRBJ2-7, with D unclear. V gave up 7 bases and J gave up 3 bases, with 7 bases separating them. The germline V gene encodes CDR1 SGHTA and CDR2 FQGNSA. The CDR3 contains 11 residues.

As regards this clonotype: At one end, the junction sequence differs from germline, possibly due to a read error. V gene TRBV5-4 combines with J gene TRBJ2-7; maybe TRBD2 (6 bases). Germline CDR1 is SGHNT and CDR2 is YYREEE (reference sequence). The CDR3 covers 14 residues. Written as DNA, the CDR3 is TGTGCTAGCAGCTCCCGAAGGGACTCCCTCGAGCAGTACTTC. Encoded protein: CASSSRRDSLEQYF.

This clonotype was detected many times. The chain joins TRBV7-2 to TRBJ1-1; D not certain. Germline CDR1 is SGHTA and CDR2 is FQGNSA. The CDR3 has 15 residues. Trimming removed 5 bases from V and 0 bases from J, with 13 bases in between. CDR3 bases: TGTGCCAGCAGCCGACCGGGTCAAGTGAACACTGAAGCTTTCTTT. This gives the protein CASSRPGQVNTEAFF.

V and J are TRBV6-2 or TRBV6-3 and TRBJ2-7, with a weak D call TRBD1 (5 bases). Trimming removed 0 bases at V and 2 bases at J, with 5 bases between. The CDR3 is 13 residues long. Germline V CDR1 and CDR2: MNHEY, SVGEGT. The CDR3 bases are TGTGCCAGCAGTTACTCGGACACCTACGAGCAGTACGTC. It translates to CASSYSDTYEQYV.

This clonotype showed up just a few times. The genes are TRBV7-9 and TRBJ2-1; D is possibly TRBD1 or TRBD2 (6 bases each). Trimming pared 3 bases from V and 8 bases from J, leaving 11 bases between. The CDR3 has 13 amino acids. CDR1 and CDR2 (germline): SEHNR, FQNEAQ (reference sequence). The CDR3 loop reads CASSLWGADEQFF. In DNA form, the CDR3 reads TGTGCCAGCAGCTTGTGGGGGGCCGATGAGCAGTTCTTC.

This clonotype was seen a handful of times. The rearrangement links TRBV2 to TRBJ2-5; D is uncertain. The CDR3 runs to 13 residues. Trimming took 5 bases from V and 3 from J, leaving 10 bases between them. Germline CDR1 and CDR2: SNHLY and FYNNEI. The CDR3: CASSPDTEETQYF. The CDR3 DNA is TGTGCCAGCAGTCCTGACACCGAAGAGACCCAGTACTTC.

The V call is TRBV4-1, the J call TRBJ2-5; D unresolved. V lost 0 bases and J lost 9, with 20 bases in between. Germline CDR1 MGHRA, CDR2 YSYEKL. The CDR3 is made up of 16 amino acids. The CDR3 sequence is CASSQDSAPWGEAQYF. Here the CDR3 DNA reads TGCGCCAGCAGCCAAGATTCCGCCCCTTGGGGTGAGGCCCAGTACTTC.

The sample holds a few counts of this clonotype. This chain joins TRBV12-3 or TRBV12-4 and TRBJ2-7; TRBD2 might be the D (5 bases). There are 13 residues in the CDR3. Trimming took off 1 base at V and 9 bases at J, with 13 bases between the two ends. CDR3: CASSLGVPGWQYV. CDR3 sequence (DNA): TGTGCCAGCAGTTTAGGTGTCCCGGGGTGGCAGTACGTC.

A remark on this clonotype: At one boundary the junction diverges from the germline segment, which might be a read error. This chain joins TRBV5-3 and TRBJ1-1, with a possible D match to TRBD1 (5 bases). TRBV5-3 is treated as an ORF (open reading frame) with a function not yet certain. The CDR3 consists of 17 residues. The CDR3 DNA is TGTGCCAGCAGCTGGCGGGCTGGGGCCACCCGGGGGACTGAAGCTTTCTTT. Amino acids: CASSWRAGATRGTEAFF.

The J gene is TRBJ2-7, the V gene TRBV27, with a possible D match to TRBD2 (7 bases). Trimming took 9 bases from V and 3 from J, leaving 15 bases between them. This CDR3 has 13 residues. Germline loops: CDR1 MNHEY, CDR2 SMNVEV (reference sequence). CDR3 sequence (DNA): TGTGCCAGTAAAGGCGGGGGCCTCTACGAGCAGTACTTC. Translation: CASKGGGLYEQYF.

The chain has TRBV6-2 or TRBV6-3 and TRBJ2-1; the D is unclear. This CDR3 has 13 residues. Germline V CDR1 and CDR2: MNHEY, SVGEGT. The germline V and J ends were trimmed by 5 bases and 8 bases, with 13 bases remaining between them. The CDR3 coding sequence is TGTGCCAGCAGTGGACGGCGTTTCGATGAGCAGTTCTTC. Translated, it gives CASSGRRFDEQFF.

The chain carries TRBV19 and TRBJ2-1; no clear D. The CDR3 is 12 residues long. The V end was cut by 4 bases, the J end by 7 bases, with 8 bases between. Germline values: CDR1 LNHDA, CDR2 SQIVND (reference sequence). The CDR3 DNA reads TGTGCCAGTAGTACCTCATGGAATGAGCAGTTCTTC. It yields the protein CASSTSWNEQFF.

About this clonotype: Its ends do not fully match the called genes, so a read error is possible. The rearrangement joins TRBV7-2 to TRBJ2-1; 9 bases map to TRBD1. This CDR3 has 14 residues. Germline V lookup: CDR1 SGHTA, CDR2 FQGNSA. CDR3 sequence (DNA): TGTGCCAGCAACTTAGTGGGACAGGGCTATGAGCAGTTCTTC. This encodes CASNLVGQGYEQFF.